This paragraph covers one T cell receptor (beta chain) sequence. Its matching antigen is unknown. Germline V gene lookup returns CDR1 SGHRS and CDR2 YFSETQ. Germline trimming cut 4 bases from V and 7 bases from J; bases unmatched to any gene: 7. CDR3 length: 15 residues. This entry comes from a study of OX40 agonist ivuxolimab in advanced cancers. Study outcomes and limitations: At doses 0.1 to 3.0 mg/kg, CD4+ and CD8+ clones expanded.

This table comes from immunoSEQ multiplex PCR, and its TCRdb copy is limited to in-frame clones, with some not included. The sample holds 70,000 to 85,000 clones, 85% to 95% seen once. Sequenced here: CD4+ or CD8+ T cells sorted from blood, sampled in a trial of the OX40 agonist ivuxolimab. The source is an adult with an advanced solid tumor such as melanoma, head and neck, liver or kidney cancer. The chain combines TRBV5-1 with TRBJ2-1, with 11 nucleotides matching TRBD1. CDR3 residues: CASSPGDRGYNEQFF. In nucleotides, the CDR3 is TGCGCCAGCAGCCCGGGGGACAGGGGGTATAATGAGCAGTTCTTC.